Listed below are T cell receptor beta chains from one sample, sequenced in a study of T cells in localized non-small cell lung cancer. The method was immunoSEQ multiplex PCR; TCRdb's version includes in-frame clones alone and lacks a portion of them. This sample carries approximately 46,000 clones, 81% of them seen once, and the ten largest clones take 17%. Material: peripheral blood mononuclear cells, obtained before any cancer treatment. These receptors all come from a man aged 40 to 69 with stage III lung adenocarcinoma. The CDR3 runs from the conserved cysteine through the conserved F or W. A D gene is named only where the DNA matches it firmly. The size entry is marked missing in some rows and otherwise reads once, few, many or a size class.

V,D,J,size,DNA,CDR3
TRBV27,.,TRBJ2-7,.,TGTGCCAGCAGTTTTTGGCAGGGCTACGAGCAGTACTTC,CASSFWQGYEQYF
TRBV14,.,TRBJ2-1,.,TGTGCCAGCAGCCAAGACGAGGAGGGCCCCTACAATGAGCAGTTCTTC,CASSQDEEGPYNEQFF
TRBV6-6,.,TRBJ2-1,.,TGTGCCAGCAGTCGGACTGCCAATGAGCAGTTCTTC,CASSRTANEQFF
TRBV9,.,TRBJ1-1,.,TGTGCCAGAGGGCGAAGGAGGAGGGCTATGAACACTGAAGCTTTCTTT,CARGRRRRAMNTEAFF
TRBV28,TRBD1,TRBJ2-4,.,TGTGCCAGCAGCTTATTAGGGGGCCTGGGAGCCAAAAACATTCAGTACTTC,CASSLLGGLGAKNIQYF
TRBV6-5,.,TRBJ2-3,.,TGTGCCAGCAGTTATCGGGGATTCGGCACAGATACGCAGTATTTT,CASSYRGFGTDTQYF
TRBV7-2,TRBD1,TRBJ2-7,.,TGTGCCAGCAGCTTACGTTTCGGGACAGGGATGTACGAGCAGTACTTC,CASSLRFGTGMYEQYF
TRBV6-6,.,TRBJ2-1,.,TGTGCCAGCAGATTGGGGGGGGCGCAGTTCTTC,CASRLGGAQFF
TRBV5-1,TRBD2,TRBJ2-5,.,TGCGCCAGCAGCTTGGTAGTAGCGGGGGGCTTAGAGACCCAGTACTTC,CASSLVVAGGLETQYF
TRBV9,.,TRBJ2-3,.,TGTGCCAGCAGTCCTCACCCGGCAGATACGCAGTATTTT,CASSPHPADTQYF
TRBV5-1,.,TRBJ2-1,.,TGCGCCAGCAGCTTGGCCGAGGCAGGGACTTGGGACAATGAGCAGTTCTTC,CASSLAEAGTWDNEQFF
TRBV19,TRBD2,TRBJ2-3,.,TGTGCCAGTAGTACTTCCTCGGGACTATCCACAGATACGCAGTATTTT,CASSTSSGLSTDTQYF
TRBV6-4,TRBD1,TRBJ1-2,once,TGTGCCAGCAGTGAAAGGACAGGGGGCGATCATGGCTACACCTTC,CASSERTGGDHGYTF
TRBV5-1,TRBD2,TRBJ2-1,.,TGCGCCAGCAGCTTACCCCGGGAGGTACCGACCTACAATGAGCAGTTCTTC,CASSLPREVPTYNEQFF
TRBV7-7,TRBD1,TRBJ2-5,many,TGTGCCAGCAGCCCCGGGACAGGGCCACAAGAGACCCAGTACTTC,CASSPGTGPQETQYF
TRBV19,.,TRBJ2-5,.,TGTGCCAGTAGTATATCCGGGGCGGAGACCCAGTACTTC,CASSISGAETQYF
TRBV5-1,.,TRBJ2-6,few,TGCGCCAGCAGCTTGGCCAACCGGGGAGGGGCCAACGTCCTGACTTTC,CASSLANRGGANVLTF
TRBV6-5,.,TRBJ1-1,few,TGTGCCAGCAGCTCTGGGCAGGGCAACACTGAAGCTTTCTTT,CASSSGQGNTEAFF
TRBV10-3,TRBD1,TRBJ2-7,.,TGTGCCATCAGTGCAGGACAGGGGAGCATCTACGAGCAGTACTTC,CAISAGQGSIYEQYF
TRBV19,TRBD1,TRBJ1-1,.,TGTGCCAGTAGTACTATACAGGGGACTGAAGCTTTCTTT,CASSTIQGTEAFF
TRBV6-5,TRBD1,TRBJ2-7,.,TGTGCCAGCAGTTACAGACAGGGTGAGCAGTACTTC,CASSYRQGEQYF
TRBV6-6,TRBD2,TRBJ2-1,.,TGTGCCAGCAGTTACAGGACTAGCGGAGGGAATGAGCAGTTCTTC,CASSYRTSGGNEQFF
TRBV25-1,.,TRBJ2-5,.,TGTGCCAGCAGTGAGGGATATCTGGGAGGCAGAGGAGAGACCCAGTACTTC,CASSEGYLGGRGETQYF
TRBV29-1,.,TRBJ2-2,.,TGCAGCGCCGTCGGGGGCAGGGGCGGGGAGCTGTTTTTT,CSAVGGRGGELFF
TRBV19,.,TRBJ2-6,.,TGTGCCAGTAGTATAGCACGGTTCTCTGGGGCCAACGTCCTGACTTTC,CASSIARFSGANVLTF
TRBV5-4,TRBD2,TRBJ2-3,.,TGTGCCAGCAGCTTACTAGCGGGTGCCCCCACAGATACGCAGTATTTT,CASSLLAGAPTDTQYF
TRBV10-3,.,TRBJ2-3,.,TGTGCCATCATGGGGAACCATAACACAGATACGCAGTATTTT,CAIMGNHNTDTQYF
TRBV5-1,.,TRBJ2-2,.,TGCGCCAGCAGCTTGACGCCCGAGGCAAGGGAGCTGTTTTTT,CASSLTPEARELFF
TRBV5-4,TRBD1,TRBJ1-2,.,TGTGCCAGCAGGTCCGGGACAGTATCTTATGGCTACACCTTC,CASRSGTVSYGYTF
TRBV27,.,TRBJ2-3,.,TGTGCCAGCAGTTTCTGGACTAACACAGATACGCAGTATTTT,CASSFWTNTDTQYF
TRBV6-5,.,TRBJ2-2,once,TGTGCCAGCAGTTACTCTGTAGCGGATACCGGGGAGCTGTTTTTT,CASSYSVADTGELFF
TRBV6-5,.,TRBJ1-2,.,TGTGCCAGCAGTTACTCTAACTATGGCTACACCTTC,CASSYSNYGYTF